The clone carrying this TCR beta chain was counted ten times or more. Its target is not known. A single record per CDR3 protein comes from TCRdb applying MiXCR to the 5' RACE reads. Counted here are about 75,000 distinct CDR3 sequences, under 9.5% occurring once; the ten biggest clones make up approximately 30%. The data stem from a study of T cells after yellow fever vaccination. General study points: The study re-detected most primary-vaccination clones after the booster (96% CD4, 88% CD8).

This CDR3 region has 11 residues. CDR1 LGHNA and CDR2 YSLEER come from the germline V gene. V shed 4 bases and J 14 bases; nucleotides not matched to a gene: 3. This chain joins TRBV4-3 and TRBJ2-1; 9 nucleotides match TRBD2. The TCR originated in a young man who received the YFV17D yellow fever vaccine. The sample in question was CD8+ T cells sorted from PBMCs, obtained 10 to 11 days after the first yellow fever vaccination. The CDR3 is CASSLRLAEFF. Here the CDR3 DNA reads TGCGCCAGCAGCCTTCGACTAGCGGAGTTCTTC.